These 29 T cell receptor beta chains were all obtained from the same sample, sequenced in a study of shared clonotypes between healthy human individuals. Method: immunoSEQ multiplex PCR; TCRdb's copy keeps in-frame clones and lacks some. Of nearly 500,000 clones in the sample, about 79% are singletons; the top ten hold under 15%. The sample taken for sequencing was PBMCs. All receptors come from a woman aged 35 to 49 in good health. Some clones in this sample may be carry-over from other donors' samples.

This chain joins TRBV6-5 and TRBJ1-2; D is uncertain. This CDR3 contains 13 residues. Trimming left V 0 bases short and J 8 bases short, with 10 bases between. Per the germline V gene, CDR1 is MNHEY and CDR2 is SVGAGI. CDR3 in amino acids: CASSYSMIEGYTF. CDR3 bases: TGTGCCAGCAGTTACTCGATGATCGAGGGCTACACCTTC.

The CDR3 reads CASSIVTGPQPQHF. The CDR3 bases are TGTGCCAGTAGTATAGTAACCGGGCCTCAGCCCCAGCATTTT. This sequence joins TRBV19 and TRBJ1-5, with D unclear. Germline V gives CDR1 LNHDA, CDR2 SQIVND (reference sequence). Trimming shortened V by 1 base and J by 6 bases, and 10 bases separated the two germline ends. The CDR3 length is 14 residues.

The V call is TRBV7-9, the J call TRBJ2-7; 8 bases are a match to TRBD2. This CDR3 is built from 15 residues. Per germline, CDR1 SEHNR and CDR2 FQNEAQ (reference sequence). J gave up 2 bases and V 1 base, and 4 bases lay outside the gene matches. The CDR3 reads CASSLEIAGPYEQYF. DNA of the CDR3: TGTGCCAGCAGCTTAGAAATAGCGGGGCCCTACGAGCAGTACTTC.

CDR3 loop: CAWSAGGEKLFF. The CDR3 bases are TGTGCCTGGAGTGCGGGGGGTGAAAAACTGTTTTTT. The V gene is TRBV30, the J gene TRBJ1-4, with a tentative D call TRBD1 (5 bases). The CDR3 is made up of 12 amino acids. Germline V gives CDR1 GTSNPN, CDR2 SVGIG (reference sequence). V lost 1 base, J lost 7 bases, and 7 bases lay in between. Supplemented by reference TRBV30 and TRBJ1-4, the full variable domain reads SQTIHQWPATLVQPVGSPLSLECTVEGTSNPNLYWYRQAAGRGLQLLFYSVGIGQISSEVPQNLSASRPQDRQFILSSKKLLLSDSGFYLCAWSAGGEKLFFGSGTQLSVL.

V usage is TRBV12-5 and J usage is TRBJ2-5; 9 bases are shared with TRBD1. TRBJ2-7 matches the DNA end more closely, so the J call is doubtful. Germline CDR1 LGHNT, CDR2 FRNRAP. The CDR3 loop spans 16 amino acids. The CDR3 sequence: CASGLPPGQGLYEQYF. Written as DNA, the CDR3 is TGTGCTAGTGGTTTGCCTCCGGGACAGGGTCTCTACGAGCAGTACTTC.

The chain joins TRBV7-2 to TRBJ2-2; D gene uncertain. Germline V gene lookup returns CDR1 SGHTA and CDR2 FQGNSA. The CDR3 is made up of 14 amino acids. V was trimmed by 10 bases and J by 1 base, leaving 13 bases between them. CDR3 bases: TGTGCCATCGACGGCCGAGTGAACACCGGGGAGCTGTTTTTT. Its protein product is CAIDGRVNTGELFF.

Here the CDR3 reads CASSIPYAPKEQFF. As DNA, the CDR3 is TGTGCCAGTAGTATTCCATATGCCCCCAAGGAGCAGTTCTTC. This chain uses TRBV19 with TRBJ2-1; no definite D call. CDR1 is LNHDA and CDR2 is SQIVND in the germline V gene (reference sequence). Between the trimmed V and J ends, which lost 3 bases and 10 bases, there was a span of 16 bases. The CDR3 totals 14 residues.

This chain links TRBV10-2 with TRBJ1-6, with no clear D. This CDR3 contains 17 residues. Germline lookup yields CDR1 WSHSY and CDR2 SAAADI. Trimming removed 1 base at V and 0 bases at J, with 10 bases between. DNA of the CDR3: TGCGCCAGCAGTGAGTTGTTGGGAAGCTCCTATAATTCACCCCTCCACTTT. It yields the protein CASSELLGSSYNSPLHF.

This chain connects TRBV10-2 to TRBJ2-7; tentatively, D is TRBD1 (6 bases). Germline CDR1 and CDR2: WSHSY and SAAADI. Trimming removed 7 bases from V and 4 bases from J, with 14 bases in between. This CDR3 region has 13 residues. The CDR3 reads CASMTGVAYEQYF. CDR3 in DNA: TGCGCCAGCATGACAGGAGTAGCTTACGAGCAGTACTTC.

The CDR3 loop reads CASTRTGEIQPQHF. The CDR3 DNA reads TGTGCCAGCACCCGAACAGGGGAGATTCAGCCCCAGCATTTT. The chain uses TRBV2 and TRBJ1-5; the match to TRBD1 covers 7 bases. V trimming: 7 bases; J trimming: 6 bases; junction bases outside the gene matches: 9. CDR1 is SNHLY and CDR2 is FYNNEI in the germline V gene. The CDR3 has 14 amino acids.

The chain has TRBV7-9 and TRBJ2-6; 7 bases are a match to TRBD1. The germline gives CDR1 SEHNR, CDR2 FQNEAQ (reference sequence). Trimming took 1 base from V and 0 from J; bases not matched to a gene: 3. The CDR3 has 17 residues. CDR3 sequence: CASSLETGSSGANVLTF. The CDR3 DNA reads TGTGCCAGCAGCTTAGAGACAGGGTCCTCTGGGGCCAACGTCCTGACTTTC.

The rearrangement links TRBV5-1 to TRBJ2-1; 7 bases are a match to TRBD2. This CDR3 comprises 14 residues. Germline CDR1 reads SGHRS; CDR2 reads YFSETQ. V dropped 0 bases and J dropped 5; count of bases not matched to a gene: 2. CDR3 bases: TGCGCCAGCAGCTTGGTACTAGCGAACAATGAGCAGTTCTTC. Its protein is CASSLVLANNEQFF.

V gene TRBV6-4 combines with J gene TRBJ2-4; D is ambiguous. CDR1 and CDR2 from the germline V gene are MRHNA and SNTAGT. The V gene lost 5 bases and the J gene lost 8 bases, with 13 bases spanning the gap. The CDR3 extends over 13 amino acids. The CDR3 reads CASSRRHGDIQYF. DNA of the CDR3: TGTGCCAGCAGTAGAAGACATGGCGACATTCAGTACTTC.

This chain joins TRBV15 and TRBJ1-5; 10 bases are shared with TRBD1. Unmatched junction bases numbered 8, after V lost 8 bases and J lost 1 base. Germline-derived CDR1 and CDR2 are LNHNV and YYDKDF (reference sequence). The CDR3 consists of 16 residues. CDR3 sequence: CATSPGTGESNQPQHF. The CDR3 nucleotides are TGTGCCACCTCCCCGGGGACAGGGGAGAGCAATCAGCCCCAGCATTTT.

V is TRBV4-1 and J is TRBJ2-5; the match to TRBD2 covers 10 bases. The junction had 11 bases not matched to a gene; V was cut back by 0 bases and J by 4 bases. This CDR3 region has 18 residues. The germline CDR1 and CDR2 sequences are MGHRA and YSYEKL. CDR3 bases: TGCGCCAGCAGCCAAGATTACACTTGGGGGACTAGCGTAGAGACCCAGTACTTC. This gives the protein CASSQDYTWGTSVETQYF.

There are a few counts of this clone. This chain joins TRBV5-1 and TRBJ2-3, with no clear D. Between the trimmed V and J ends, which lost 3 bases and 6 bases, there was a span of 20 bases. Germline V CDR1 and CDR2: SGHRS, YFSETQ. The CDR3 runs 16 residues. CDR3 in amino acids: CASSYQTSAQEDTQYF. In DNA form, the CDR3 reads TGCGCCAGCAGCTACCAGACCTCGGCGCAGGAGGATACGCAGTATTTT.

The chain recombines TRBV9 with TRBJ2-1; 9 bases agree with TRBD2. The CDR3 contains 18 residues. Germline CDR1 reads SGDLS; CDR2 reads YYNGEE. V trimming: 1 base; J trimming: 13 bases; junction bases outside the gene matches: 21. The CDR3 is CASSVIAGDYGTMREQFF. Here the CDR3 DNA reads TGTGCCAGCAGCGTAATAGCGGGAGATTATGGCACAATGAGAGAACAGTTCTTC.

This clone has only a few counts. The rearrangement uses TRBV6-6 and TRBJ1-2; 7 bases are a match to TRBD1. V was pared by 6 bases and J by 0 bases, with 7 bases of the junction left unmatched. CDR3 length equals 15 residues. Per germline, CDR1 MNHNY and CDR2 SVGAGI (reference sequence). The CDR3 spells CASSIGTDANYGYTF. CDR3 nucleotide sequence: TGTGCCAGCAGCATTGGGACAGACGCTAACTATGGCTACACCTTC.

Turning to this clone: One base separates it from a far larger clone, so it is likely a read error. The gene calls are TRBV30 and TRBJ2-2; D may be TRBD1 (6 bases). Germline V gene data show CDR1 as GTSNPN and CDR2 as SVGIG (reference sequence). The CDR3 has 15 residues. Here the CDR3 DNA reads TGTGCCTGGAGTGTAAAACCCCGGGACACCGAGGAGCTGTTTTTT. This codes for CAWSVKPRDTEELFF.

This sequence joins TRBV18 and TRBJ2-3, with D tentatively TRBD1 (6 bases). The V end lost 2 bases, the J end lost 5 bases, and 8 bases lay between the germline ends. Per the germline V gene, CDR1 is KGHSH and CDR2 is LQKENI. The CDR3 has 13 amino acids. The CDR3 region has the DNA TGTGCCAGCTCACCAAGGGGACAAGATACGCAGTATTTT. Amino acids: CASSPRGQDTQYF.

The chain's CDR3 is CASSQGSLATYEQYF. In nucleotides, the CDR3 is TGCGCCAGCAGCCAAGGGTCGCTGGCCACCTACGAGCAGTACTTC. The chain has TRBV4-1 and TRBJ2-7, with D unresolved. Between the trimmed V and J ends, which lost 1 base and 2 bases, there was a span of 12 bases. The CDR3 runs 15 residues. Germline assignment: CDR1 MGHRA and CDR2 YSYEKL.

This clone was picked up a small number of times. The rearrangement links TRBV7-9 to TRBJ2-1, with 7 bases matching TRBD1. Germline V lookup: CDR1 SEHNR, CDR2 FQNEAQ (reference sequence). The length of the CDR3 is 15 residues. The V and J ends lost 5 bases and 6 bases, in that order; junction bases with no gene match: 10. CDR3 DNA sequence: TGTGCCAGCAGCCCCCGAGGGGGCAGCGGCAATGAGCAGTTCTTC. Its translation: CASSPRGGSGNEQFF.

The chain joins TRBV5-4 to TRBJ2-7; no definite D call. V shed 4 bases and J shed 6 bases, with 11 bases lying between them. CDR3 length: 12 residues. Germline CDR1 and CDR2: SGHNT and YYREEE (reference sequence). CDR3 sequence: CASSPSASEQYF. The CDR3 DNA sequence: TGTGCCAGCAGCCCCAGCGCATCCGAGCAGTACTTC.

This clone showed up just once. The CDR3 spells CASSHLIKPVAPDTQYF. The CDR3 nucleotides are TGTGCCAGCAGCCACCTAATTAAACCCGTAGCTCCCGATACGCAGTATTTT. V usage is TRBV14 and J usage is TRBJ2-3, with D unclear. The CDR3 extends over 17 amino acids. Germline loops: CDR1 SGHDN, CDR2 FVKESK. V lost 3 bases, J lost 6 bases, and 22 bases lay in between. Filled out from reference TRBV14 and TRBJ2-3, the complete variable domain reads EAGVTQFPSHSVIEKGQTVTLRCDPISGHDNLYWYRRVMGKEIKFLLHFVKESKQDESGMPNNRFLAERTGGTYSTLKVQPAELEDSGVYFCASSHLIKPVAPDTQYFGPGTRLTVL.

This clone occurred a few times. The chain has TRBV30 and TRBJ2-7; 7 positions match TRBD1. V lost 0 bases, J lost 2 bases, and 10 bases stayed unmatched. The CDR3 length is 16 residues. Germline V lookup: CDR1 GTSNPN, CDR2 SVGIG (reference sequence). CDR3 sequence (DNA): TGTGCCTGGAGTGTACTCCTCCGGGACAGTACCTACGAGCAGTACTTC. It is translated as CAWSVLLRDSTYEQYF. Based on the CDR3 plus reference TRBV30 and TRBJ2-7, the full variable domain is SQTIHQWPATLVQPVGSPLSLECTVEGTSNPNLYWYRQAAGRGLQLLFYSVGIGQISSEVPQNLSASRPQDRQFILSSKKLLLSDSGFYLCAWSVLLRDSTYEQYFGPGTRLTVT.

This chain uses TRBV29-1 with TRBJ2-3; 7 bases align to TRBD2. J was trimmed by 4 bases and V by 4 bases; bases with no gene match: 5. The V gene's germline CDR1 is SQVTM and CDR2 ANQGSEA. The CDR3 has 13 residues. The chain's CDR3 is CSVGGSGADTQYF. The CDR3, as DNA: TGCAGCGTTGGGGGAAGCGGGGCAGATACGCAGTATTTT.

The V gene is TRBV10-3, the J gene TRBJ2-1; no firm D call. The V and J ends lost 9 bases and 0 bases respectively, with 18 bases between them. This CDR3 region has 16 residues. Germline lookup yields CDR1 ENHRY and CDR2 SYGVKD. This chain's CDR3 is CAIRPRRPSSYNEQFF. CDR3 in DNA: TGTGCCATACGTCCGCGACGGCCTAGCTCCTACAATGAGCAGTTCTTC.

The chain couples TRBV28 to TRBJ1-2; D remains ambiguous. This CDR3 contains 13 residues. The germline V and J ends were trimmed by 4 bases and 4 bases, with 10 bases remaining between them. Germline lookup yields CDR1 MDHEN and CDR2 SYDVKM. The CDR3 DNA reads as TGTGCCAGCAGTTGGGAGGGAACCTATGGCTACACCTTC. Amino acid sequence: CASSWEGTYGYTF.

The chain has TRBV10-3 and TRBJ1-1; D is unresolved. Germline V gives CDR1 ENHRY, CDR2 SYGVKD. Trimming shortened V by 3 bases and J by 1 base, and 9 bases separated the two germline ends. CDR3 length: 14 residues. The CDR3 DNA follows: TGTGCCATCAGTGATCTGGGGAGGAACACTGAAGCTTTCTTT. The encoded protein is CAISDLGRNTEAFF.